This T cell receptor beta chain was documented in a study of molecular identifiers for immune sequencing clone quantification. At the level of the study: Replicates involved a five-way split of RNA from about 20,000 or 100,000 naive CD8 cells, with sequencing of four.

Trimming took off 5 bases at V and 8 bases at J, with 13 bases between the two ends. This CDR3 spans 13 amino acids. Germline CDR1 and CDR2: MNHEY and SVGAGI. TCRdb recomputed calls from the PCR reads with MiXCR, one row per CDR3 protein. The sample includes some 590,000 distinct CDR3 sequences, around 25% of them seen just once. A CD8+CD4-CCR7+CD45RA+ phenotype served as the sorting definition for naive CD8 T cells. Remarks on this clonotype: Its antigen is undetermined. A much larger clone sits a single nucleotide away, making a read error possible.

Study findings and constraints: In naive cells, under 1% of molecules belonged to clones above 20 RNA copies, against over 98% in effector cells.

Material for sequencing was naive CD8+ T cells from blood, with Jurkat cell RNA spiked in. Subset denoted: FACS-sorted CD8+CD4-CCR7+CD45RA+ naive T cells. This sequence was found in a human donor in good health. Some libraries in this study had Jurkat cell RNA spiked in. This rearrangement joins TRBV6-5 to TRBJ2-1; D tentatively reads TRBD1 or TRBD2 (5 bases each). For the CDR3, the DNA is TGTGCCAGCAGTCACTACCAGGGAGATGAGCAGTTCTTC. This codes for CASSHYQGDEQFF.